The clone carrying this TCR beta chain has ten or more counts. This record belongs to a study of blood T cell repertoires in COVID-19. TCRdb keeps only in-frame clones here, not all; method: immunoSEQ multiplex PCR. The data show 200,000 to 250,000 clones, around 89% seen once. CDR3 length: 16 residues. J lost 0 bases, V lost 5 bases, and 9 bases had no gene match. CDR1 is SGHTA, CDR2 FQGNSA, per germline. The V and J genes are TRBV7-2 and TRBJ1-1, with 7 bases lining up with TRBD1. Sequenced: peripheral blood. The clonotype originates from a woman in her 40s with acute or convalescent COVID-19. The CDR3 DNA follows: TGTGCCAGCAGCCGGGACAGTAGGTCCATGAACACTGAAGCTTTCTTT. It encodes CASSRDSRSMNTEAFF.